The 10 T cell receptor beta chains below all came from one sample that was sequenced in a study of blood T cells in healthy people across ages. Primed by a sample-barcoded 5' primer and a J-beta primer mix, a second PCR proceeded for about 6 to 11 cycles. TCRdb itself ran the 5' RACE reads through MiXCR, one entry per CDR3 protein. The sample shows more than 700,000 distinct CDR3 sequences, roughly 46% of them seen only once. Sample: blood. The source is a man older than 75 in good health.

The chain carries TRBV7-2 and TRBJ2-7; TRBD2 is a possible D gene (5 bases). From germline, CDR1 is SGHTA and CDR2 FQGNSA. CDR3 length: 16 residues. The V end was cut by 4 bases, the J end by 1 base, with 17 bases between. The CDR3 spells CASSSLLGAVSYEQYF. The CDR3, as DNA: TGTGCCAGCAGCTCCCTCTTAGGAGCGGTTTCCTACGAGCAGTACTTC.

The CDR3 coding sequence is TGTGCCAGCAGTCGAGGGGTTCCTCAGCCCCAGCATTTT. Translation gives CASSRGVPQPQHF. This chain connects TRBV6-2 or TRBV6-3 to TRBJ1-5; TRBD1 is a possible D gene (5 bases). The V end was cut by 5 bases, the J end by 6 bases, with 11 bases between. The germline V gene has CDR1 MNHEY and CDR2 SVGEGT. The CDR3 length is 13 residues.

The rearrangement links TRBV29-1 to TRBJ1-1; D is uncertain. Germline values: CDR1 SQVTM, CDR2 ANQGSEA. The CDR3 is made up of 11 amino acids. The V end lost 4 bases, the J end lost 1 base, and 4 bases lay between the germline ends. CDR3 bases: TGCAGCGTTGTTTCGAACACTGAAGCTTTCTTT. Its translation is CSVVSNTEAFF.

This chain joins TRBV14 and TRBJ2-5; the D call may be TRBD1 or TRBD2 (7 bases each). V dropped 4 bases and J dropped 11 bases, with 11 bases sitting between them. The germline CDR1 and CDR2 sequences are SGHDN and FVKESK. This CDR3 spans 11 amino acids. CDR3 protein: CASSPGGVQYF. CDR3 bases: TGTGCCAGCAGCCCAGGGGGGGTGCAGTACTTC.

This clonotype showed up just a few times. The DNA of the CDR3 is TGCGCCAGCAGCTTGGATCCTCCGGGGACAGGGGGGTACGAGCAGTACTTC. It codes for CASSLDPPGTGGYEQYF. The chain joins TRBV5-1 to TRBJ2-7; 11 positions agree with TRBD1. Trimming at V came to 0 bases and at J to 4 bases, leaving 9 bases not matched to a gene. CDR1 SGHRS and CDR2 YFSETQ come from the germline V gene. This CDR3 contains 17 residues.

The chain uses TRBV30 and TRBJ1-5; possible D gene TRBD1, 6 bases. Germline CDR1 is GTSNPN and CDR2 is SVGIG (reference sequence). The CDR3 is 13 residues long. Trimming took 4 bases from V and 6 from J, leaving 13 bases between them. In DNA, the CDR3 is TGTGCCTGGAATGGTGGGGGCAGTCAGCCCCAGCATTTT. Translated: CAWNGGGSQPQHF.

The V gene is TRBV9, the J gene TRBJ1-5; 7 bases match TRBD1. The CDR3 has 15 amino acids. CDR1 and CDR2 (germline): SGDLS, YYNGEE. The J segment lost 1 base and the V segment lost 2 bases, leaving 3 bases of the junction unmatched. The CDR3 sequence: CASSVTGSSNQPQHF. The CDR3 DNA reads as TGTGCCAGCAGCGTGACAGGGTCCAGCAATCAGCCCCAGCATTTT.

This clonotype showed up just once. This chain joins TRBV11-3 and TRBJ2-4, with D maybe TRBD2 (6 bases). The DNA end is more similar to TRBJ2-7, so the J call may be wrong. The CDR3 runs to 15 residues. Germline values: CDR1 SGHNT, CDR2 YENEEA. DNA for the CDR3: TGTGCCAGCAGTGCCGCTAGCGAGTACTCCTACGAGCAGTACTTC. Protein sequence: CASSAASEYSYEQYF.

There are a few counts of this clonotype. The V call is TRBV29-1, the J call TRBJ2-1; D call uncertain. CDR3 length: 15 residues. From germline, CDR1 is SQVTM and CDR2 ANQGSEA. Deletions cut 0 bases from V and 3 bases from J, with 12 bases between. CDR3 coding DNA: TGCAGCGTTGAAGAGACCGGCAGAGGCTACAATGAGCAGTTCTTC. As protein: CSVEETGRGYNEQFF.

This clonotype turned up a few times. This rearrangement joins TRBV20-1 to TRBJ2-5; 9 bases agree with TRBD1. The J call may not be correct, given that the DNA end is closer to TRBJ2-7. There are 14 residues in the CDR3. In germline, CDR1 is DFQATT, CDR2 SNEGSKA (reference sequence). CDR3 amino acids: CSACAGTGISEQYF. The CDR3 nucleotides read TGCAGTGCTTGTGCCGGGACAGGGATTAGCGAGCAGTACTTC.